This T cell receptor beta chain was found in a study of T cells in pancreatic ductal adenocarcinoma (dated by TCRdb to the late 2010s). The study in broad terms: Seeking insight into the adaptive T-cell response that arises naturally, the researchers examined how many CD8+ T cells infiltrated tumors of resected pancreatic ductal adenocarcinoma, where they sat, and what features they had, alongside the same properties of suppressive cells. What the authors observed across the whole study: Since most people with pancreatic cancer show up with disease that cannot be operated on, the resected cohort was biased toward the minority who had early-stage disease. More total productive templates and around 7.4-fold more unique clonotypes were found in blood samples than in tumor samples. There was no significant difference in T-cell clonality between tumor and blood, where mean clonality was approximately 0.12 for tumors and roughly 0.079 for blood. Tumor versus blood clonality comparisons may be biased because tumors are enriched in CD45RO+ effector rather than naive T cells, biasing toward lower diversity.

The pancreatic ductal adenocarcinoma patients who were selected had gone through surgery without receiving any neoadjuvant therapy. Peripheral blood was collected in heparin tubes, from which PBMCs were isolated by histopaque density gradient and cryopreserved in roughly 10% DMSO. Using the DNeasy Blood and Tissue Kit with Proteinase K and RNase treatment, genomic DNA was extracted from 6 or 7 PBMC and 9 flash-frozen tumor specimens. Worth noting for this clone: Its antigen remains unidentified. Qualities for individual bases were not recorded, and no much larger clone is one base off.

TCR beta CDR3 regions were amplified from genomic DNA using the immunoSEQ hsTCRB kit. An Illumina HiSeq system was used for high-throughput TRB CDR3 sequencing. From the authors' description of their analysis: The immunoSEQ software was used to analyze sequencing reads, and nonproductive sequences containing premature stops or frame-shifts were removed. To calculate repertoire clonality, Shannon entropy was normalized by log2 of the number of unique productive sequences, and that value was subtracted from one. The clones in this table, taken by TCRdb from immuneACCESS, are in-frame only. Not every clone is retained; where verified, under half of the shortfall comes from an unresolved V gene, and the cause of the rest is unknown. The V and J calls and clone size are taken from that table; D and trimming were inferred from the DNA. This sample is represented by 15,000 to 20,000 clones; 85% to 90% of them were singletons. Of the sample, roughly 0.91% is held by the ten largest clones.

Sequencing used PBMCs. The source is a human donor with pancreatic ductal adenocarcinoma.

The sequence in DNA is TGTGCCAGCTACCCCCGGCCAGGTAGCGGGGGGCCCTCACCCCTCGGTACGCAGTATTTT. The translation is CASYPRPGSGGPSPLGTQYF. The chain links TRBV7-3 with TRBJ2-3; TRBD2 aligns with 10 central bases. The CDR3 contains 20 residues, cysteine and phenylalanine counted. Only the CDR3 portion is preserved as DNA: 60 bases, with reading frame beginning at the first base. Germline trimming amounts to 8 bases on V and 8 bases on J, with 28 as the count of junction bases outside the gene matches. According to the germline V gene, CDR1 reads SGHTA and CDR2 reads FQGTGA.